The sequence of this T cell receptor (beta chain) was determined in a study of T cell changes during pregnancy in multiple sclerosis. This clone was detected once. Trimming cost V 4 bases and J 4 bases; bases outside gene matches: 15. The CDR3 is 19 amino acids. CDR1 MGHRA and CDR2 YSYEKL come from the germline V gene. Sequenced by immunoSEQ multiplex PCR; TCRdb stores in-frame clones only, minus some. The repertoire includes fewer than 70,000 clones, approximately 90% of them detected once, and approximately 1.5% sits in the top ten. The specimen comprised peripheral blood, sampled in the third trimester of pregnancy. This sequence joins TRBV4-1 and TRBJ2-5; the match to TRBD2 covers 13 bases. This receptor was identified in a female donor with multiple sclerosis, enrolled in a pregnancy study. CDR3 nucleotides: TGCGCCAGCAGCCGAGATACTAGCGGGGGGGCCAAGTTCCGAGAGACCCAGTACTTC. Its protein is CASSRDTSGGAKFRETQYF.